This T cell receptor (beta chain) was sequenced for a study of T cells expressing NK-cell markers. The overall study: It was from sorted CD3+CD56+NKG2C+, CD3+CD56+NKG2C- and CD3+CD56-NKG2C+ T cells that TCR beta repertoires came. Study outcomes and limitations: In several donors, dominant clonotypes made up roughly 28.3-65% of CD3+CD56-NKG2C+ cells. The study left the HCMV specificity of expanded NKG2C+ T cell clones unresolved.

From the 5' RACE reads, TCRdb lists one entry per CDR3 protein and no DNA. This sample's table has 200,000 to 300,000 distinct CDR3 sequences. Worth noting for this clonotype: The target antigen is unknown.

The sample consisted of blood T cells: a sorted CD56 or NKG2C T cell subset, CD4+ or CD8+ T cells, or bulk PBMC T cells (not recorded which). The clonotype was recovered from a man in his late teens or twenties in good health.

CDR3 residues: CASSGSRVQQYF. The chain is built from TRBV7-2 and TRBJ2-7; TCRdb returns TRBD1, unconfirmable since there is no DNA. The germline gives CDR1 SGHTA, CDR2 FQGNSA. The CDR3 runs 12 residues.